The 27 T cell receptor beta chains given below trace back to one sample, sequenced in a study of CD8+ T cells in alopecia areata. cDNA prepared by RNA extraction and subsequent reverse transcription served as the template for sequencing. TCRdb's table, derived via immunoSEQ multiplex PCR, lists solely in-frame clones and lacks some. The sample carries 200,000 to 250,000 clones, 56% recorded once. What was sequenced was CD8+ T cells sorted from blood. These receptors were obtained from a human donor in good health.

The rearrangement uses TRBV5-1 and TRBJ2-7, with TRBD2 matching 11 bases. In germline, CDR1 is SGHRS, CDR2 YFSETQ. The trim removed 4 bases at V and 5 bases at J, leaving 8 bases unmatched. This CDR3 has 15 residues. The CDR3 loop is CASSAFTSGGNEQYF. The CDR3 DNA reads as TGCGCCAGCAGCGCCTTTACTAGCGGGGGAAACGAGCAGTACTTC.

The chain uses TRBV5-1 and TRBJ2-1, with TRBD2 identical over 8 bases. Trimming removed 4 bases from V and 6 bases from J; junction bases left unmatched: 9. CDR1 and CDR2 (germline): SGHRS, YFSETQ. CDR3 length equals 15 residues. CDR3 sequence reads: CASSPPGTRTNEQFF. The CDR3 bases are TGCGCCAGCAGCCCACCCGGGACTAGGACCAATGAGCAGTTCTTC.

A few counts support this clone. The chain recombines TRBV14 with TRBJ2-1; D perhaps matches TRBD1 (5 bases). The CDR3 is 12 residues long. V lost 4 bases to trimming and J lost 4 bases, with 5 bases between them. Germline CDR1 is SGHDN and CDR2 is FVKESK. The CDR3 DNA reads TGTGCCAGCAGCCCAGGGTACAATGAGCAGTTCTTC. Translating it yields CASSPGYNEQFF.

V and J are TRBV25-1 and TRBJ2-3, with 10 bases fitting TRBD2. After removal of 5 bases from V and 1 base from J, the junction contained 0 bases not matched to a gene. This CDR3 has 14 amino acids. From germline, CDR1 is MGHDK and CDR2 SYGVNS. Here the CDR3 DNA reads TGTGCCAGCAGTACTAGCGGGGGCACAGATACGCAGTATTTT. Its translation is CASSTSGGTDTQYF. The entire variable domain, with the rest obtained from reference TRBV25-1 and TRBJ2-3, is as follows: EADIYQTPRYLVIGTGKKITLECSQTMGHDKMYWYQQDPGMELHLIHYSYGVNSTEKGDLSSESTVSRIRTEHFPLTLESARPSHTSQYLCASSTSGGTDTQYFGPGTRLTVL.

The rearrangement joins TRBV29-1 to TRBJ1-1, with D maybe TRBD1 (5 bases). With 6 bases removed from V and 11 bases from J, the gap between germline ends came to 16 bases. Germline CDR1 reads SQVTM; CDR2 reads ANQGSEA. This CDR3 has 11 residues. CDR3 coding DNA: TGCAGCGTGCCCGAGCGGGGGTACGCTTTCTTT. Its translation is CSVPERGYAFF.

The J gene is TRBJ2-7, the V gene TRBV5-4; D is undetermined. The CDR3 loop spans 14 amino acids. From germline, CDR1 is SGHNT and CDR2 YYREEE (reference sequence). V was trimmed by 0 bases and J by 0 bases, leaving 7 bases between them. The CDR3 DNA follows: TGTGCCAGCAGCTTGGGGGCAGTCTCCTACGAGCAGTACTTC. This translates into CASSLGAVSYEQYF.

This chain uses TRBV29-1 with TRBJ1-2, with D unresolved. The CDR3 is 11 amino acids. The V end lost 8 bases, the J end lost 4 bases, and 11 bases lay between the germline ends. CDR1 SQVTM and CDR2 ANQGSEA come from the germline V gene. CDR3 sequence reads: CSLKVGYGYTF. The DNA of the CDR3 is TGCAGCTTAAAAGTGGGCTATGGCTACACCTTC.

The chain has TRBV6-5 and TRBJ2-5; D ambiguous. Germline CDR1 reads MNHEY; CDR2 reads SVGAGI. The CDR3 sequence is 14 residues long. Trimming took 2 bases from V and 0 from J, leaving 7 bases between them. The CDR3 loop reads CASSYTTYQETQYF. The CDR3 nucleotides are TGTGCCAGCAGTTACACTACGTACCAAGAGACCCAGTACTTC.

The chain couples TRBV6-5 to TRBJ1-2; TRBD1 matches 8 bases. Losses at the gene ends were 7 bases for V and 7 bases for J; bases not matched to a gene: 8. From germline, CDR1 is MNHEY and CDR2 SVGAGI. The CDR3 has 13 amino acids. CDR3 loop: CASTPDRELGYTF. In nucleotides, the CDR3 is TGTGCCAGCACCCCGGACAGGGAGCTTGGCTACACCTTC.

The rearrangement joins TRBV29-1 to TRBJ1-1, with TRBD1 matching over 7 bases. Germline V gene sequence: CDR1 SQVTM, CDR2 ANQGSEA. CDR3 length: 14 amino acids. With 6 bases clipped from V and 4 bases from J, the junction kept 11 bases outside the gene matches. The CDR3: CSVGASGGGTEAFF. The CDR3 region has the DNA TGCAGCGTCGGGGCTTCAGGGGGTGGCACTGAAGCTTTCTTT.

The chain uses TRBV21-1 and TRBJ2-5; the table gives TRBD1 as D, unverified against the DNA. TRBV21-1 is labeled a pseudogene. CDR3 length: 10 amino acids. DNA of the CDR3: TGTGCCAGCAGGGCCAGGGCCCAGTACTTC. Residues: CASRARAQYF.

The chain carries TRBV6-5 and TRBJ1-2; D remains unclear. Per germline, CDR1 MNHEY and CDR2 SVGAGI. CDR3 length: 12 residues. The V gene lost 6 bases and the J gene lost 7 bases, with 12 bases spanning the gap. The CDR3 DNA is TGTGCCAGCAGCTTAGGGCGGTCTGGCTACACCTTC. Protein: CASSLGRSGYTF.

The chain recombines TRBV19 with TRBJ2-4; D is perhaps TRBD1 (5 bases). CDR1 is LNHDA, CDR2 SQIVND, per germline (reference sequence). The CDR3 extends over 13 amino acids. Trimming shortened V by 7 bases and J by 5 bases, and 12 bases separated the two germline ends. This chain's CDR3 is CASTQGGENIQYF. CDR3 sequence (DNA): TGTGCCAGTACCCAGGGTGGGGAAAACATTCAGTACTTC.

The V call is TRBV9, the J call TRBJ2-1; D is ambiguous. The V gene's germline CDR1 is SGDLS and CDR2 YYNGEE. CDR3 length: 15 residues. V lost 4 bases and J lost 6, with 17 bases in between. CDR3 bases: TGTGCCAGCAGCACCCCTGAGGAGTGGTCCAATGAGCAGTTCTTC. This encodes CASSTPEEWSNEQFF.

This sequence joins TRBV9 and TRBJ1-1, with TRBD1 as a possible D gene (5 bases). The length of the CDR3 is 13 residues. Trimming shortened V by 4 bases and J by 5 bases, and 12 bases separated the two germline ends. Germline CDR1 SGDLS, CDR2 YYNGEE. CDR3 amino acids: CASSPFRGTEAFF. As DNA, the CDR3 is TGTGCCAGCAGCCCGTTTCGGGGGACTGAAGCTTTCTTT.

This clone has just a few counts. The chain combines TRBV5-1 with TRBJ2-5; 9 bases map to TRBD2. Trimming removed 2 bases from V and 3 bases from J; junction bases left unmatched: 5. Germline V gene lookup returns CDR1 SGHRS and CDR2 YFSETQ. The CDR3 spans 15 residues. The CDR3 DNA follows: TGCGCCAGCAGCTTCTTGACTAGCGGTAAAGAGACCCAGTACTTC. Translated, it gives CASSFLTSGKETQYF.

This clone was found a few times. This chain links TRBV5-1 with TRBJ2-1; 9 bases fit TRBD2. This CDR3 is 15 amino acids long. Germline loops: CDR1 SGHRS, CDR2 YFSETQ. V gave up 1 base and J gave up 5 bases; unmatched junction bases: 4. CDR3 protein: CASSLSGGTHNEQFF. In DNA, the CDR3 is TGCGCCAGCAGCTTGAGCGGGGGGACACACAATGAGCAGTTCTTC.

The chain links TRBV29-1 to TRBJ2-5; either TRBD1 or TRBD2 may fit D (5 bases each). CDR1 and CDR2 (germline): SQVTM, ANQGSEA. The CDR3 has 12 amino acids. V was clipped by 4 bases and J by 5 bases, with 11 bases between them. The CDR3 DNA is TGCAGCGTTGTCGGGGCTTCGGAGACCCAGTACTTC. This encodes CSVVGASETQYF.

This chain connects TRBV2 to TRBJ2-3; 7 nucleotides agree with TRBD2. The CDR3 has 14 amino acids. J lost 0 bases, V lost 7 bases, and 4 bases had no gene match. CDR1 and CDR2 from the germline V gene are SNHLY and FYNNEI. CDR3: CASTGLGSTDTQYF. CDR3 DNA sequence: TGTGCCAGCACCGGACTAGGGAGCACAGATACGCAGTATTTT.

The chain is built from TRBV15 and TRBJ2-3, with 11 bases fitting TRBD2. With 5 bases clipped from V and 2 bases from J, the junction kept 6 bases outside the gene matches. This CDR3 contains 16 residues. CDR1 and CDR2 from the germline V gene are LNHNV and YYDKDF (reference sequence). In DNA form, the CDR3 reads TGTGCCACCAGCGGGGGGACTAGCGGCTACACAGATACGCAGTATTTT. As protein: CATSGGTSGYTDTQYF.

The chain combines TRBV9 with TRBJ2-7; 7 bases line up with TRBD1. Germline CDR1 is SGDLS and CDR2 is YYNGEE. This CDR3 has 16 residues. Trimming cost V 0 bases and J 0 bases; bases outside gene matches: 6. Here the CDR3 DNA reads TGTGCCAGCAGCGTAGGTCCCGGGACAGCCTCCTACGAGCAGTACTTC. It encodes CASSVGPGTASYEQYF.

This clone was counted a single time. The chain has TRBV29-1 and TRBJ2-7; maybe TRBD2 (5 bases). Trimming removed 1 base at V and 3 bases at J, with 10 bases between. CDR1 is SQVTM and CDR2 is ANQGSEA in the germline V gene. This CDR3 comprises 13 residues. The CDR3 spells CSVEVSRGYEQYF. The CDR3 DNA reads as TGCAGCGTTGAAGTCAGTCGGGGCTACGAGCAGTACTTC.

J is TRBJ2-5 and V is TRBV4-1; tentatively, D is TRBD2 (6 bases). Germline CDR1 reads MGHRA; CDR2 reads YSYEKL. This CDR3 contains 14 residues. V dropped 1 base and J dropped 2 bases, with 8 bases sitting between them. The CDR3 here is CASSQGAGQETQYF. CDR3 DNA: TGCGCCAGCAGCCAAGGGGCGGGGCAAGAGACCCAGTACTTC.

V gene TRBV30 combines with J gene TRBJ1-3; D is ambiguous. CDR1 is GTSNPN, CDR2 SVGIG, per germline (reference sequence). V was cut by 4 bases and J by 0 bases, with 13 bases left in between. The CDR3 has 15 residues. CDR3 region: CAWTGPSNSGNTIYF. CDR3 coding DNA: TGTGCCTGGACCGGGCCGTCCAACTCTGGAAACACCATATATTTT.

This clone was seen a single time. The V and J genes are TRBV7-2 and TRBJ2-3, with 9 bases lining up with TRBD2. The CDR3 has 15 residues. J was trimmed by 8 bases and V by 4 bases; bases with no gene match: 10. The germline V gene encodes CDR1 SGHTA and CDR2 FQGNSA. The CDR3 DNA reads TGTGCCAGCAGCTCGTTAGCGGGGGCCGCGGGTACGCAGTATTTT. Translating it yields CASSSLAGAAGTQYF.

CDR3 sequence: CATSDGGTIEAFF. The CDR3 DNA sequence: TGTGCCACCTCGGACGGGGGAACAATTGAAGCTTTCTTT. This chain connects TRBV15 to TRBJ1-1, with a weak D call TRBD1 (5 bases). V was trimmed by 8 bases and J by 7 bases, leaving 17 bases between them. Germline V CDR1 and CDR2: LNHNV, YYDKDF (reference sequence). CDR3 size: 13 residues.

CDR3 sequence: CASSLRPTGVDGYTF. The CDR3 DNA follows: TGTGCCAGCAGTTTACGCCCTACAGGGGTGGATGGCTACACCTTC. The chain carries TRBV27 and TRBJ1-2, with 7 positions matching TRBD1. This CDR3 is built from 15 residues. The J segment lost 6 bases and the V segment lost 2 bases, leaving 9 bases of the junction unmatched. In germline, CDR1 is MNHEY, CDR2 SMNVEV (reference sequence).